The rows below give T cell receptor beta chains drawn from one sample of a study of blood T cells in healthy people across ages. Each CDR3 protein is one row after TCRdb ran MiXCR on the 5' RACE reads. The repertoire has more than 650,000 distinct CDR3 sequences, around a fifth of them found once; the top ten carry under 25%. Sequenced material: blood. The origin of the receptors is a man between 70 and 80 years old in good health. The CDR3 runs from the conserved cysteine through the conserved F or W. D genes are given only for firm matches. Rows give clone size only sometimes, using once, few, many, or a class for an expanded clone.

TRBJ1-4 NA TRBV6-1 NA CASGEPRGRRKLFF TGTGCCAGCGGGGAGCCAAGGGGCCGACGAAAACTGTTTTTT
TRBJ1-1 few TRBV7-8 NA CASSLYRPAGTEAFF TGTGCCAGCAGCTTATACAGGCCGGCTGGCACTGAAGCTTTCTTT
TRBJ1-5 few TRBV18 NA CASSPGMEPGIQPQHF TGTGCCAGCTCACCAGGAATGGAGCCGGGAATTCAGCCCCAGCATTTT
TRBJ1-4 few TRBV7-8 NA CASSLEVWQRNEKLFF TGTGCCAGCAGCTTAGAAGTTTGGCAGCGAAATGAAAAACTGTTTTTT
TRBJ2-7 few TRBV6-5 NA CASRDSDRSYEQYF TGTGCCAGCAGAGACTCAGACAGATCCTACGAGCAGTACTTC
TRBJ1-5 NA TRBV20-1 TRBD1 CSATGTGGPNQPQHF TGCAGTGCAACCGGGACAGGGGGTCCCAATCAGCCCCAGCATTTT
TRBJ2-3 NA TRBV7-2 NA CASSLVVGGNPDTQYF TGTGCCAGCAGCTTAGTTGTGGGAGGTAATCCAGATACGCAGTATTTT
TRBJ2-3 NA TRBV9 TRBD2 CASSVVGLADLTDTQYF TGTGCCAGCAGCGTAGTGGGACTAGCGGACCTCACAGATACGCAGTATTTT
TRBJ2-5 NA TRBV5-1 NA CASSPLGPGETQYF TGCGCCAGCAGCCCTCTGGGGCCGGGAGAGACCCAGTACTTC
TRBJ2-7 few TRBV7-2 TRBD1 CASSLTDRDSYEQYF TGTGCCAGCAGCTTGACTGACCGGGACAGCTACGAGCAGTACTTC
TRBJ1-2 few TRBV29-1 TRBD1 CSVGGQGRHLNYGYTF TGCAGCGTGGGGGGACAGGGCCGACACCTCAACTATGGCTACACCTTC
TRBJ2-1 many TRBV6-5 NA CASSYSPFNNEQFF TGTGCCAGCAGTTACTCGCCTTTCAACAATGAGCAGTTCTTC
TRBJ2-1 NA TRBV24-1 NA CATRGSAAYYNEQFF TGTGCCACCAGAGGTTCAGCGGCATACTACAATGAGCAGTTCTTC
TRBJ1-1 NA TRBV21-1 NA CASSKGSGPYAAFF TGTGCCAGCAGCAAAGGGAGCGGACCCTATGCAGCTTTCTTT
TRBJ2-7 NA TRBV15 NA CATSRDIGDYEQYF TGTGCCACCAGCAGAGATATTGGAGACTACGAGCAGTACTTC
TRBJ2-3 few TRBV5-1 NA CASRIKTGADPDTQYF TGCGCCAGCAGGATCAAGACAGGCGCAGACCCAGATACGCAGTATTTT
TRBJ1-3 NA TRBV12-3/TRBV12-4 NA CASFQGSGNTIYF TGTGCCAGTTTTCAGGGGTCTGGAAACACCATATATTTT
TRBJ2-3 few TRBV20-1 TRBD2 CSASSSGARSGTQYF TGCAGTGCTAGCTCCAGCGGGGCTCGTTCCGGTACGCAGTATTTT
TRBJ1-2 few TRBV2 NA CASSEQQDNYGYTF TGTGCCAGCAGTGAGCAACAGGATAACTATGGCTACACCTTC
TRBJ2-5 NA TRBV7-8 NA CASSLPQGPETQYF TGTGCCAGCAGCTTACCTCAGGGGCCAGAGACCCAGTACTTC
TRBJ2-5 few TRBV27 NA CASSLSWRVGETQYF TGTGCCAGCAGTTTATCGTGGCGGGTGGGGGAGACCCAGTACTTC
TRBJ2-5 NA TRBV10-3 TRBD1 CAISESQGQETQYF TGTGCCATCAGTGAGTCACAGGGGCAAGAGACCCAGTACTTC
TRBJ1-2 few TRBV29-1 NA CSVEGTPANYGYTF TGCAGCGTTGAAGGGACGCCTGCTAACTATGGCTACACCTTC
TRBJ2-7 few TRBV5-1 NA CASSLESGSPYEQYF TGCGCCAGCAGCTTGGAGTCAGGGTCCCCCTACGAGCAGTACTTC
TRBJ2-3 many TRBV11-2 NA CASSLDRGADTQYF TGTGCCAGCAGCTTAGATCGAGGGGCAGATACGCAGTATTTT
TRBJ2-1 many TRBV5-1 TRBD2 CASSRLPSGNDNEQFF TGCGCCAGCAGCCGACTCCCTAGCGGGAATGACAATGAGCAGTTCTTC
TRBJ1-2 few TRBV12-3/TRBV12-4 NA CASSLRPRGGGYTF TGTGCCAGCAGTTTAAGGCCCAGGGGTGGTGGCTACACCTTC
TRBJ1-5 NA TRBV10-3 NA CAISESWEADQPQHF TGTGCCATCAGTGAGTCTTGGGAGGCGGATCAGCCCCAGCATTTT
TRBJ2-2 NA TRBV7-3 TRBD2 CASSFGGRDTGELFF TGTGCCAGCAGCTTCGGCGGGAGAGACACCGGGGAGCTGTTTTTT
TRBJ2-1 once TRBV10-3 TRBD2 CATGRAIAGGTYNEQFF TGTGCCACCGGTCGGGCGATAGCGGGGGGAACCTACAATGAGCAGTTCTTC
TRBJ2-5 NA TRBV5-1 NA CASSLQGREETQYF TGCGCCAGCAGCCTTCAGGGACGTGAAGAGACCCAGTACTTC
TRBJ1-6 NA TRBV15 TRBD1 CATSNGPVGQGVSPLHF TGTGCCACCAGCAACGGCCCGGTGGGACAGGGGGTTTCACCCCTCCACTTT
TRBJ1-1 NA TRBV11-2 NA CASTLGRLTEAFF TGTGCCAGCACCCTAGGACGGCTCACTGAAGCTTTCTTT
TRBJ1-2 NA TRBV20-1 NA CSAPDRFLGYTF TGCAGTGCTCCGGACCGTTTCTTAGGCTACACCTTC
TRBJ2-5 NA TRBV5-1 TRBD2 CASSRGGIETQYF TGCGCCAGCAGCCGGGGGGGGATCGAGACCCAGTACTTC
TRBJ2-3 NA TRBV10-3 TRBD2 CAISAGLAGTSTDTQYF TGTGCCATCAGCGCAGGACTAGCGGGAACTAGCACAGATACGCAGTATTTT
TRBJ2-3 NA TRBV12-3/TRBV12-4 NA CASSPWRGTSSADTQYF TGTGCCAGCAGCCCGTGGCGGGGGACATCTAGCGCAGATACGCAGTATTTT
TRBJ1-5 few TRBV5-5 TRBD1 CASSRDSSTQPQHF TGTGCCAGCAGCAGGGACAGCTCCACACAGCCCCAGCATTTT
TRBJ2-5 once TRBV6-2/TRBV6-3 NA CASMQGYQETQYF TGTGCCAGCATGCAGGGGTACCAAGAGACCCAGTACTTC
TRBJ2-3 NA TRBV12-3/TRBV12-4 TRBD1 CASSLATGNTRYF TGTGCCAGCAGTTTAGCGACAGGGAATACGCGGTATTTT
TRBJ1-1 NA TRBV29-1 NA CSVERGSGTEAFF TGCAGCGTTGAGAGGGGAAGTGGGACTGAAGCTTTCTTT
TRBJ2-2 NA TRBV28 TRBD2 CASSSISGRAPGELFF TGTGCCAGCAGCTCAATCAGCGGGAGGGCCCCCGGGGAGCTGTTTTTT
TRBJ1-5 NA TRBV12-3/TRBV12-4 NA CASSLGMGQPQHF TGTGCCAGCAGTTTAGGGATGGGTCAGCCCCAGCATTTT
TRBJ1-2 few TRBV24-1 NA CATSGPGGNYGHTF TGTGCCACCAGTGGTCCTGGAGGAAACTATGGCCACACCTTC
TRBJ2-1 NA TRBV12-5 NA CASGLGVGEQFF TGTGCTAGTGGTTTGGGCGTAGGTGAGCAGTTCTTC
TRBJ1-2 NA TRBV20-1 NA CSASTRDGDYGYTF TGCAGTGCTAGTACCCGGGACGGAGACTATGGCTACACCTTC
TRBJ2-4 NA TRBV7-2 NA CASSPIFDKAAPWDIQYF TGTGCCAGCAGCCCGATATTCGACAAGGCTGCCCCGTGGGACATTCAGTACTTC
TRBJ1-1 many TRBV20-1 TRBD1 CSARETGGNTEAFF TGCAGTGCTAGAGAAACAGGGGGAAACACTGAAGCTTTCTTT
TRBJ1-6 NA TRBV7-9 NA CASSLETVLVSPLHF TGTGCCAGCAGCTTAGAAACGGTGTTAGTATCACCCCTCCACTTT
TRBJ2-1 NA TRBV12-3/TRBV12-4 TRBD2 CASSRLGTRDF TGTGCCAGCAGTCGACTTGGGACTAGGGACTTC
TRBJ2-5 few TRBV5-1 TRBD1 CASSPDPGQGGQKMKTQYF TGCGCCAGCAGCCCAGATCCGGGACAGGGTGGCCAAAAAATGAAGACCCAGTACTTC
TRBJ2-3 few TRBV7-9 NA CASSSGGGPDTQYF TGTGCCAGCAGTTCCGGCGGGGGCCCAGATACGCAGTATTTT
TRBJ2-2 NA TRBV11-2 NA CASSQQAGNTGELFF TGTGCCAGCAGCCAACAAGCGGGGAACACCGGGGAGCTGTTTTTT
TRBJ1-3 NA TRBV4-1 NA CASSQDSREKSGNTIYF TGCGCCAGCAGCCAAGACTCCCGAGAGAAGTCCGGGAACACCATATACTTT
TRBJ1-2 NA TRBV12-3/TRBV12-4 TRBD1 CASRRQGADGYTF TGTGCCAGCAGACGACAGGGGGCAGATGGCTACACCTTC
TRBJ2-7 NA TRBV14 NA CASSQTRGTTDYEQYF TGTGCCAGCAGCCAGACGAGAGGAACCACCGACTACGAGCAGTACTTC
TRBJ1-5 NA TRBV3-1 NA CASSQAGAYQPQHF TGTGCCAGCAGCCAAGCAGGGGCGTACCAGCCCCAGCATTTT
TRBJ2-7 once TRBV7-2 TRBD1 CASSARRTGQKTGEQYF TGTGCCAGCAGCGCCCGACGTACGGGACAGAAGACGGGCGAGCAGTACTTC
TRBJ2-4 NA TRBV20-1 NA CSARDPPIAKNIQYF TGCAGTGCTAGAGACCCACCTATAGCCAAAAACATTCAGTACTTC
TRBJ2-5 NA TRBV14 TRBD2 CASSPLLAGGSKTQYF TGTGCCAGCAGCCCGTTACTAGCGGGAGGGTCGAAGACCCAGTACTTC